A selection of T cell receptor beta chains follows, all from one sample in a study of T cell responses to AZD1222 COVID-19 vaccine. The data were produced by immunoSEQ multiplex PCR, yet TCRdb's version contains in-frame clones alone and is incomplete. This sample has roughly 120,000 clones, with over 75% found just once. This sample comprised peripheral blood, obtained on day 0 of AZD1222 vaccination. Every receptor here comes from an adult in good health. The CDR3 runs from the conserved cysteine through the conserved F or W. The order of the fields is clone size, D gene, V gene, J gene, CDR3 length, CDR3 protein, CDR3 DNA. A D gene is named only where the DNA matches it firmly. Size is omitted from some rows. Given values are once, few, many or a class for expanded clones.

.,.,TRBV3-1/TRBV3-2,TRBJ2-3,16,CASSHRGVRGTDTQYF,TGTGCCAGCAGCCACAGGGGGGTACGTGGCACAGATACGCAGTATTTT
.,.,TRBV19,TRBJ1-1,11,CASQGNTEAFF,TGTGCCAGCCAGGGTAACACTGAAGCTTTCTTT
.,.,TRBV15,TRBJ1-2,13,CATSSGTNYGYTF,TGTGCCACCAGCAGCGGGACTAACTATGGCTACACCTTC
.,.,TRBV27,TRBJ2-1,16,CASSFLTQASYNEQFF,TGTGCCAGCAGTTTTCTTACTCAAGCCTCCTACAATGAGCAGTTCTTC
.,.,TRBV27,TRBJ1-2,14,CASSPRQSQYGYTF,TGTGCCAGCAGTCCAAGACAGTCACAGTATGGCTACACCTTC
few,.,TRBV10-3,TRBJ2-7,10,CAIKYDEQYF,TGTGCCATCAAGTACGACGAGCAGTACTTC
few,.,TRBV9,TRBJ1-3,16,CASSARLPSSGNTIYF,TGTGCCAGCAGCGCCCGACTCCCGAGCTCTGGAAACACCATATATTTT
.,TRBD1,TRBV28,TRBJ1-3,15,CASSTLQGKGNTIYF,TGTGCCAGCAGTACCCTACAGGGGAAGGGAAACACCATATATTTT
.,.,TRBV5-1,TRBJ2-7,14,CASSPEVGIYEQYF,TGCGCCAGCAGCCCTGAAGTGGGGATCTACGAGCAGTACTTC
.,.,TRBV19,TRBJ2-4,18,CASSIFLDPFDAKNIQYF,TGTGCCAGTAGTATTTTTTTGGACCCATTTGATGCCAAAAACATTCAGTACTTC
few,.,TRBV7-3,TRBJ1-1,17,CASSLHGPGARGTEAFF,TGTGCCAGCAGCCTCCACGGCCCGGGGGCTAGGGGCACTGAAGCTTTCTTT
.,.,TRBV5-1,TRBJ1-3,15,CASSLSLISGNTIYF,TGCGCCAGCAGCTTGAGCCTCATCTCTGGAAACACCATATATTTT
.,.,TRBV10-3,TRBJ2-7,16,CAISEGGWRGAYEQYF,TGTGCCATCAGTGAGGGGGGCTGGAGAGGGGCCTACGAGCAGTACTTC